These 20 T cell receptor beta chains came from one sample sequenced in a study of cytomegalovirus exposure and HLA in healthy donors (dated by TCRdb to the late 2010s). The library was generated by the immunoSEQ multiplex PCR assay. For the multiplex PCR, a mixture combining 60 forward primers for TCR Vbeta segments and 13 reverse primers for TCR Jbeta segments was used. This immuneACCESS table, as held by TCRdb, lists in-frame sequences with V and J called but not all clones. Of the missing ones, under half trace to an unresolved V gene in checked studies; the others have no known cause. Recorded for this sample are 130,000 or so clones; about 8.5% of them occurred a single time. Under 5.5% of the sample comes from the top ten. Sequenced sample: PBMCs. The receptors derive from a man aged 35 to 55 in good health and CMV-seronegative.

Only a few counts were recorded for this clone. V is TRBV27 and J is TRBJ2-2; the D gene is possibly TRBD2 (6 bases). V gave up 3 bases and J gave up 4 bases, with 12 bases separating them. Germline CDR1 is MNHEY and CDR2 is SMNVEV (reference sequence). The CDR3 runs 15 residues. CDR3 sequence (DNA): TGTGCCAGCAGTTTGGAGGGGCGTTTCACCGGGGAGCTGTTTTTT. Translation gives CASSLEGRFTGELFF.

The chain has TRBV18 and TRBJ2-3, with 11 bases that match TRBD2. The ends lost 8 bases at V and 5 bases at J; junction bases unmatched: 3. The CDR3 runs to 13 residues. The germline V gene encodes CDR1 KGHSH and CDR2 LQKENI. CDR3 region: CASTSGGRDTQYF. The CDR3 DNA reads as TGTGCCAGCACTAGCGGGGGAAGAGATACGCAGTATTTT.

The J gene is TRBJ1-2, the V gene TRBV5-4, with 9 nucleotides matching TRBD1. CDR3 length equals 14 residues. Germline values: CDR1 SGHNT, CDR2 YYREEE (reference sequence). V shed 2 bases and J 4 bases; nucleotides not matched to a gene: 3. The CDR3, as DNA: TGTGCCAGCAGCTTAACAGGGGGCGCCTATGGCTACACCTTC. Its translation: CASSLTGGAYGYTF.

In this sample, this clone turned up a few times. The gene calls are TRBV4-1 and TRBJ2-7; maybe TRBD2 (6 bases). This CDR3 has 14 amino acids. Germline V lookup: CDR1 MGHRA, CDR2 YSYEKL. Trimming stripped 1 base from V and 3 bases from J, with 10 bases between. The chain's CDR3 is CASSQGTTYYEQYF. The CDR3 bases are TGCGCCAGCAGCCAAGGGACTACCTACTACGAGCAGTACTTC.

This chain joins TRBV5-1 and TRBJ2-1; 12 bases agree with TRBD2. V shed 0 bases and J 4 bases; nucleotides not matched to a gene: 5. CDR1 is SGHRS, CDR2 YFSETQ, per germline. This CDR3 has 17 residues. The CDR3 protein is CASSLVSSGGAYNEQFF. The DNA for the CDR3 is TGCGCCAGCAGCTTGGTATCTAGCGGGGGGGCTTACAATGAGCAGTTCTTC.

CDR3 DNA: TGTGCCAGCACCCCCGGAGACAGTTCCTACGAGCAGTACTTC. As protein: CASTPGDSSYEQYF. The J gene is TRBJ2-7, the V gene TRBV5-5; possibly TRBD1 for D (5 bases). Trimming removed 6 bases at V and 1 base at J, with 14 bases between. Germline loops: CDR1 SGHKS, CDR2 YYEKEE (reference sequence). This CDR3 comprises 14 residues.

The chain uses TRBV9 and TRBJ2-3; 7 positions agree with TRBD1. CDR3 length equals 14 residues. CDR1 and CDR2 from the germline V gene are SGDLS and YYNGEE. Germline trimming cut 4 bases from V and 4 bases from J; bases unmatched to any gene: 6. This CDR3 reads CASSFGQASDTQYF. CDR3 bases: TGTGCCAGCAGCTTCGGACAGGCCTCAGATACGCAGTATTTT.

A few counts support this clone. The V gene is TRBV7-6, the J gene TRBJ2-5; D is unclear. The CDR3 length is 14 residues. CDR1 and CDR2 from the germline V gene are SGHVS and FNYEAQ. Trimming left V 1 base short and J 1 base short, with 7 bases between. CDR3 in DNA: TGTGCCAGCAGCTTAGTGGGCAGCCAAGAGACCCAGTACTTC. Translating it yields CASSLVGSQETQYF.

A few counts support this clone. V usage is TRBV9 and J usage is TRBJ2-5, with TRBD2 matching over 7 bases. The germline V gene has CDR1 SGDLS and CDR2 YYNGEE. After removal of 2 bases from V and 1 base from J, the junction contained 5 bases not matched to a gene. CDR3 size: 15 residues. The CDR3 coding sequence is TGTGCCAGCAGCGTCCTAGCGGCGCCCCAAGAGACCCAGTACTTC. It yields the protein CASSVLAAPQETQYF.

This clone was recorded a few times. The chain employs TRBV2 and TRBJ1-5; possibly TRBD1 for D (5 bases). The V and J ends lost 8 bases and 4 bases respectively, with 12 bases between them. The CDR3 sequence is 13 residues long. The germline gives CDR1 SNHLY, CDR2 FYNNEI. CDR3 in amino acids: CASGGVGNQPQHF. The DNA of the CDR3 is TGTGCCAGCGGGGGGGTCGGGAATCAGCCCCAGCATTTT.

The chain is built from TRBV30 and TRBJ2-5; D remains ambiguous. The assigned J gene may be wrong: the sequence end matches TRBJ2-7 better. The germline CDR1 and CDR2 sequences are GTSNPN and SVGIG (reference sequence). This CDR3 region has 11 residues. CDR3 amino acids: CAWTDTYEQYF. The CDR3 DNA follows: TGTGCCTGGACCGACACCTACGAGCAGTACTTC.

The chain recombines TRBV5-1 with TRBJ2-7; tentatively, D is TRBD1 (5 bases). The CDR3 loop spans 14 amino acids. The germline gives CDR1 SGHRS, CDR2 YFSETQ. Trimming cost V 1 base and J 4 bases, with 12 bases left between them. This chain's CDR3 is CASSLFSGQYEQYF. The CDR3 DNA is TGCGCCAGCAGCTTGTTTTCCGGACAATACGAGCAGTACTTC. Together with reference TRBV5-1 and TRBJ2-7, the CDR3 gives the full variable domain: KAGVTQTPRYLIKTRGQQVTLSCSPISGHRSVSWYQQTPGQGLQFLFEYFSETQRNKGNFPGRFSGRQFSNSRSEMNVSTLELGDSALYLCASSLFSGQYEQYFGPGTRLTVT.

The sample holds one count of this clone. The chain recombines TRBV5-1 with TRBJ1-6; no clear D. Germline lookup yields CDR1 SGHRS and CDR2 YFSETQ. Trimming stripped 2 bases from V and 8 bases from J, with 11 bases between. This CDR3 spans 14 amino acids. CDR3 nucleotides: TGCGCCAGCAGCTTAAACGGGAATGATTCACCCCTCCACTTT. It translates to CASSLNGNDSPLHF.

There are a few counts of this clone. J is TRBJ2-1 and V is TRBV2; TRBD2 matches at 11 bases. The CDR3 has 13 amino acids. Unmatched junction bases numbered 10, after V lost 11 bases and J lost 10 bases. Looked up from germline, CDR1 is SNHLY and CDR2 is FYNNEI. CDR3 coding DNA: TGTGCCGGCCGTAGCGGGGGGGCCCGAGAGCAGTTCTTC. Its protein is CAGRSGGAREQFF.

The chain employs TRBV4-1 and TRBJ2-1; D remains unclear. This CDR3 spans 16 amino acids. Germline CDR1 reads MGHRA; CDR2 reads YSYEKL. The V and J ends lost 0 bases and 4 bases respectively, with 13 bases between them. CDR3 bases: TGCGCCAGCAGCCAAGATTTTGAGGAGTTTTACAATGAGCAGTTCTTC. Protein: CASSQDFEEFYNEQFF.

V gene TRBV11-2 combines with J gene TRBJ1-2; D not resolved. Germline lookup yields CDR1 SGHAT and CDR2 FQNNGV. The CDR3 totals 16 residues. V lost 1 base to trimming and J lost 6 bases, with 18 bases between them. CDR3 amino acids: CASSLGAPRVENGYTF. Written as DNA, the CDR3 is TGTGCCAGCAGCTTAGGCGCCCCGAGGGTGGAGAATGGCTACACCTTC.

This clone has only a few counts. This sequence joins TRBV6-6 and TRBJ1-1; a weak D match, TRBD1 (5 bases). Germline-derived CDR1 and CDR2 are MNHNY and SVGAGI (reference sequence). The germline V and J ends were trimmed by 2 bases and 1 base, with 8 bases remaining between them. This CDR3 spans 14 amino acids. The CDR3 coding sequence is TGTGCCAGCAGTTACGGGAGGGGGAACACTGAAGCTTTCTTT. Translated, it gives CASSYGRGNTEAFF.

This clone was seen more than once but under ten times. Here the CDR3 DNA reads TGTGCCAGCAGCGTACTAGCGGGGGGCCACGAGCAGTACTTC. Its protein is CASSVLAGGHEQYF. The V gene is TRBV9, the J gene TRBJ2-7, with 11 bases aligning to TRBD2. This CDR3 is 14 amino acids long. In germline, CDR1 is SGDLS, CDR2 YYNGEE. Losses at the gene ends were 1 base for V and 5 bases for J; bases not matched to a gene: 2.

This clone was observed a few times. The chain joins TRBV11-2 to TRBJ1-5; D gene unclear. Trimming removed 5 bases from V and 11 bases from J, with 10 bases in between. This CDR3 has 11 amino acids. From germline, CDR1 is SGHAT and CDR2 FQNNGV. This CDR3 is CASSRDGAQHF. The CDR3 DNA sequence: TGTGCCAGCAGCCGCGACGGGGCCCAGCATTTT.

J is TRBJ2-5 and V is TRBV2; the match to TRBD2 covers 9 bases. The germline V gene has CDR1 SNHLY and CDR2 FYNNEI. The ends lost 7 bases at V and 4 bases at J; junction bases unmatched: 7. The CDR3 sequence is 14 residues long. CDR3 sequence: CASTGLAGAETQYF. CDR3 coding DNA: TGTGCCAGCACTGGGTTAGCGGGGGCAGAGACCCAGTACTTC.